This entry features one T cell receptor beta chain sequence. The antigen is not known. Healthy donors served as the controls. They were matched for age and sex. CDR1 and CDR2 from the germline V gene are SGDLS and YYNGEE. This CDR3 is built from 12 residues. Trimming pared 2 bases from V and 6 bases from J, leaving 8 bases between. The sample is drawn from a study of CD8 T cells in Susac syndrome. Study-wide results and caveats: Acknowledgment was made by the study that its TCR sequencing and HLA analysis involved a relatively small number of individuals.

RNA, at roughly 0.45 to 1 ug, was reverse transcribed with random hexamers. TCRdb analysed the immunoSEQ multiplex PCR reads with MiXCR anew, one entry per CDR3 protein. The sample has 120,000 to 150,000 distinct CDR3 sequences, around 94% seen once. Sequenced: CD8+ T cells from PBMCs. The V and J genes are TRBV9 and TRBJ1-2; no firm D call. The TCR originated in a human donor in good health. The CDR3 is CASSVSGDGYTF. The CDR3 nucleotides are TGTGCCAGCAGCGTCTCAGGAGATGGCTACACCTTC.